Listed below are T cell receptor beta chains from one sample, sequenced in a study of blood T cell repertoires in COVID-19. Clones were read by immunoSEQ multiplex PCR, and TCRdb kept only the in-frame ones, dropping some. The sample shows 150,000 to 200,000 clones, under 85% of them seen only once. The sample comprised peripheral blood. The receptor source for this set is a woman in her seventies with COVID-19, enrolled during active disease. Each CDR3 is given with its conserved first and last residue. A D gene is named only where the DNA matches it firmly. Clone size is given for some rows only: seen once, a few or many times, or a class if the clone is expanded.

V gene: TRBV6-5; clone size: NA; J gene: TRBJ2-7; D gene: NA; CDR3 DNA: TGTGCCAGCAGTTACTCACCGGGAGAACGCTACGAGCAGTACTTC; CDR3 protein: CASSYSPGERYEQYF
V gene: TRBV30; clone size: NA; J gene: TRBJ1-1; D gene: NA; CDR3 DNA: TGTGCCTGGACGGACAGAAGGAACACTGAAGCTTTCTTT; CDR3 protein: CAWTDRRNTEAFF
V gene: TRBV18; clone size: NA; J gene: TRBJ1-1; D gene: NA; CDR3 DNA: TGTGCCAGCTCACCGGACGGGACACCCACCCTGAACACTGAAGCTTTCTTT; CDR3 protein: CASSPDGTPTLNTEAFF
V gene: TRBV20-1; clone size: NA; J gene: TRBJ1-2; D gene: NA; CDR3 DNA: TGCAGTGCTAGTTCCCCGGACTATGGCTACACCTTC; CDR3 protein: CSASSPDYGYTF
V gene: TRBV7-9; clone size: once; J gene: TRBJ1-6; D gene: TRBD1; CDR3 DNA: TGTGCCAGCAGCCTCGGGACAGCCTCCGGTTCACCCCTCCACTTT; CDR3 protein: CASSLGTASGSPLHF
V gene: TRBV28; clone size: NA; J gene: TRBJ2-4; D gene: NA; CDR3 DNA: TGTGCCAGCAGTTCAGAGGCCGGCGGTCTAGCCAAAAACATTCAGTACTTC; CDR3 protein: CASSSEAGGLAKNIQYF
V gene: TRBV10-1; clone size: NA; J gene: TRBJ2-7; D gene: NA; CDR3 DNA: TGCACCTCCAAGACAATTGCCTACGAGCAGTACTTC; CDR3 protein: CTSKTIAYEQYF
V gene: TRBV29-1; clone size: NA; J gene: TRBJ2-3; D gene: NA; CDR3 DNA: TGCAGCGTTCTCCGGGGGGCGAATACGCAGTATTTT; CDR3 protein: CSVLRGANTQYF
V gene: TRBV7-2; clone size: NA; J gene: TRBJ2-1; D gene: NA; CDR3 DNA: TGTGCCAGCAGCTTCAGACAGACCAGCTCCTACAATGAGCAGTTCTTC; CDR3 protein: CASSFRQTSSYNEQFF
V gene: TRBV9; clone size: NA; J gene: TRBJ1-5; D gene: NA; CDR3 DNA: TGTGCCAGCAGCGTAGGTGTAGGGGATAATCAGCCCCAGCATTTT; CDR3 protein: CASSVGVGDNQPQHF
V gene: TRBV7-2; clone size: few; J gene: TRBJ2-2; D gene: TRBD2; CDR3 DNA: TGTGCCAGCAGCCCGACTAGCGGGAGGACCAACACCGGGGAGCTGTTTTTT; CDR3 protein: CASSPTSGRTNTGELFF
V gene: TRBV5-6; clone size: NA; J gene: TRBJ1-6; D gene: NA; CDR3 DNA: TGTGCCAGCAGCCAACTGGGCCAAACCAGGTCACCCCTCCACTTT; CDR3 protein: CASSQLGQTRSPLHF
V gene: TRBV3-1/TRBV3-2; clone size: NA; J gene: TRBJ1-5; D gene: TRBD1; CDR3 DNA: TGTGCCAGCAGCAACACCAAAAGGACAGGGAACAATCAGCCCCAGCATTTT; CDR3 protein: CASSNTKRTGNNQPQHF